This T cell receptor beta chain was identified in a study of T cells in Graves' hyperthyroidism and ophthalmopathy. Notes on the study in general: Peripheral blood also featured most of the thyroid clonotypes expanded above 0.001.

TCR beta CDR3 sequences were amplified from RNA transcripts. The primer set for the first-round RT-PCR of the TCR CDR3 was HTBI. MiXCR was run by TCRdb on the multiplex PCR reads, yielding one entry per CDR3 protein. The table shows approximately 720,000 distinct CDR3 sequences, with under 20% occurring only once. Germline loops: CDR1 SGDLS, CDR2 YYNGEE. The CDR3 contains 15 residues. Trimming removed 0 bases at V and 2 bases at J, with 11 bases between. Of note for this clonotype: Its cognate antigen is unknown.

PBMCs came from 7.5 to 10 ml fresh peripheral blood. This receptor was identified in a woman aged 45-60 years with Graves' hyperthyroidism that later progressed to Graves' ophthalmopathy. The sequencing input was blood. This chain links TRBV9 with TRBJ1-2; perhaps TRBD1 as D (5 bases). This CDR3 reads CASSVGGGVNYGYTF. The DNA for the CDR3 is TGTGCCAGCAGCGTAGGGGGGGGTGTCAACTATGGCTACACCTTC. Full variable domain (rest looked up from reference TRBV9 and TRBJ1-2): DSGVTQTPKHLITATGQRVTLRCSPRSGDLSVYWYQQSLDQGLQFLIQYYNGEERAKGNILERFSAQQFPDLHSELNLSSLELGDSALYFCASSVGGGVNYGYTFGSGTRLTVV.